Listed here is a single T cell receptor beta chain. The specificity of this receptor is unknown. No base-level quality is on record; no much larger clone is a single base apart. Including the terminal cysteine and phenylalanine, the CDR3 comprises 15 residues. Only the CDR3 DNA is retained, 45 bases long and in frame from the first base. From V the trimming removes 7 bases and from J it removes 7 bases, while the gene matches leave 8 bases of the junction unaccounted for. Data came from an Illumina NovaSeq 6000. TCRalpha and TCRbeta cDNA libraries were constructed by 5'RACE with constant-segment primers, with sample barcodes and unique molecular identifiers being introduced. RNA was extracted from every sample with Trizol reagent. Library amplification was performed in two PCR steps, and a second sample barcode and Illumina TruSeq adapters were introduced in the second step. Libraries were sequenced on an Illumina NovaSeq with 2 x 150 bp paired-end reads. For the original study's pipeline: Demultiplexing of reads and collapsing into UMI-guided consensus sequences were performed with migec v1.2.7. With mixcr v2.1.11, UMI consensuses were aligned to TRA and TRB V and J templates and assembled into clonotypes. A clonotype was counted as expanded or contracted only if both edgeR and NoisET called the change significant, with noise models trained on biological replicates. For edgeR calls, the cutoffs were a false discovery rate-adjusted p below 0.01 and a log2 fold-change threshold of 1. PCA with hierarchical clustering of max-normalized trajectories of the 1000 most abundant clonotypes was used as exploratory dynamics analysis. Each responding clone was given a CD4 or CD8 phenotype based on the CD4+ and CD8+ repertoires, which had been sequenced separately. TCRdb trimmed public reads at Q25 via fastp, called clones via MiXCR and kept in-frame beta chains. Every entry covers one CDR3 protein and lists the most common genes and DNA from its rows. V and J calls and clone size were set by TCRdb, not the authors. This sample has a few hundred thousand distinct CDR3 sequences in its table, and roughly 19% of those were observed once. The biggest ten clones account for roughly a fifth of the sample.

The data originate from a study of T-cell memory formation after mild COVID-19 (dated by TCRdb to the early 2020s). Regarding the complete study: Most TCR sequence clusters were specific to one of the two donors. Two young, previously healthy adult volunteers made up the cohort, one male and one female. Longitudinal TCRalpha and TCRbeta repertoire sequencing tracked T-cell clones expanding and contracting after mild COVID-19 in two donors. The paper's findings and limits, for the study overall: Some responding clones were detected in pre-infection memory, suggesting pre-existing cross-reactive memory T cells joined the SARS-CoV-2 response. Contracting CD4+ clones were found mainly in CM and EM memory subsets, while CD8+ clones were enriched in EMRA. Clones that contracted from day 15 to 85 showed balanced CD4/CD8 phenotypes, whereas a second wave of clones that expanded from day 15 to 37 leaned towards CD4+. SARS-CoV-2 specificity was not confirmed for the second-wave clones peaking on day 37. Only a couple of mild cases were covered by the study, and larger cohorts that include severe cases with pre-infection samples were considered necessary.

Ficoll-Paque density gradient centrifugation was the method used to isolate PBMCs. The clonotype comes from a man aged 18 to 29 who had mild COVID-19 (a few samples of this study predate the infection). The sample titles of this study are shuffled in the database, so cell type and time point are left out; the donor was told from shared clones. The sequencing sample was made of PBMCs or a T cell subset sorted from them (not recorded which). The chain uses TRBV12-3 or TRBV12-4 and TRBJ2-1, with 12 junctional bases fitting TRBD2. The sequenced DNA: TGTGCCAGCATTAGGACTAGCGGGGCTCGGAATGAGCAGTTCTTC. It translates to CASIRTSGARNEQFF.